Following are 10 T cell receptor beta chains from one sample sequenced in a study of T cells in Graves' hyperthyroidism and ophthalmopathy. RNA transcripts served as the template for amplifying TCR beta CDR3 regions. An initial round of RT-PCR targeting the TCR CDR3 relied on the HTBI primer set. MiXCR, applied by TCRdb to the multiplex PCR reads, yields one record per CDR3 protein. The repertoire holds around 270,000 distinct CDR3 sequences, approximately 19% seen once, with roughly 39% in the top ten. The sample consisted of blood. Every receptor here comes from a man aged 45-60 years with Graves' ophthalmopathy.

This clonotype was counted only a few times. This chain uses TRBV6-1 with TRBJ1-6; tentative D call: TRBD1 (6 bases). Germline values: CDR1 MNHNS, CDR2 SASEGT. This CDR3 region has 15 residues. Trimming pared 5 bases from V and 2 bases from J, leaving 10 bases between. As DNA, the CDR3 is TGTGCCAGCAGTTGGACAGAGACCTATAATTCACCCCTCCACTTT. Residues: CASSWTETYNSPLHF.

The CDR3 nucleotides are TGCAGCGTTGAAGATCAAGGGGGTCGGGCTTTCTTT. This translates into CSVEDQGGRAFF. The chain has TRBV29-1 and TRBJ1-1; TRBD1 is a possible D gene (6 bases). Germline CDR1 reads SQVTM; CDR2 reads ANQGSEA. This CDR3 has 12 amino acids. V lost 0 bases to trimming and J lost 11 bases, with 13 bases between them.

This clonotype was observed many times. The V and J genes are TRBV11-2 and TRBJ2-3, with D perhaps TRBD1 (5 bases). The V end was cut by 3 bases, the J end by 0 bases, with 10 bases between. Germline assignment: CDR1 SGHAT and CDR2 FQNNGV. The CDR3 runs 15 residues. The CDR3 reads CASSFQGPSTDTQYF. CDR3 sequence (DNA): TGTGCCAGCAGCTTTCAGGGCCCGAGCACAGATACGCAGTATTTT.

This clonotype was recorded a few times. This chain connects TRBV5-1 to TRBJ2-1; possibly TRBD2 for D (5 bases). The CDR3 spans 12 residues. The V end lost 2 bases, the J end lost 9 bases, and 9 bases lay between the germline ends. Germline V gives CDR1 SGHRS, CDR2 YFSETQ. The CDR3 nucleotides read TGCGCCAGCAGCTTATCAGGAGGTGAGCAGTTCTTC. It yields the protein CASSLSGGEQFF.

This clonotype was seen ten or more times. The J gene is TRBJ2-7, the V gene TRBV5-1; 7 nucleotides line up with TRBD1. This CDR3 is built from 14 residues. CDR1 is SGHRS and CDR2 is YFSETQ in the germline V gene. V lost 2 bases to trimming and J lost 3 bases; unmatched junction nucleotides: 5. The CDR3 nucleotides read TGCGCCAGCAGCTTCAACAGGGGAAACTACGAGCAGTACTTC. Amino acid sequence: CASSFNRGNYEQYF.

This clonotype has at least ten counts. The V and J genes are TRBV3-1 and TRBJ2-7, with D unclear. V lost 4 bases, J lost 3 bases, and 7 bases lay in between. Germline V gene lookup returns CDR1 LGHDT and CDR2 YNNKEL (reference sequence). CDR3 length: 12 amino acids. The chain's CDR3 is CASSLVNYEQYF. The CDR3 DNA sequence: TGTGCCAGCAGCCTCGTAAACTACGAGCAGTACTTC.

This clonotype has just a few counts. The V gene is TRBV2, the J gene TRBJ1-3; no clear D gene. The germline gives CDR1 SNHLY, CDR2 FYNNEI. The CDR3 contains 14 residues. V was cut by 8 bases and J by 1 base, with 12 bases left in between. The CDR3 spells CASGSQRSGNTIYF. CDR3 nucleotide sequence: TGTGCCAGCGGGAGTCAAAGGTCTGGAAACACCATATATTTT.

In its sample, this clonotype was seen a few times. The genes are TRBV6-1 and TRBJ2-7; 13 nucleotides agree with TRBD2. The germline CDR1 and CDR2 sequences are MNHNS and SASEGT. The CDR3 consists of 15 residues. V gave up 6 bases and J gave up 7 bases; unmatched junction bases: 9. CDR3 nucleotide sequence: TGTGCCAGCAGCGGCGGACTAGCGGGAGTGAGAGAGCAGTACTTC. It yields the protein CASSGGLAGVREQYF.

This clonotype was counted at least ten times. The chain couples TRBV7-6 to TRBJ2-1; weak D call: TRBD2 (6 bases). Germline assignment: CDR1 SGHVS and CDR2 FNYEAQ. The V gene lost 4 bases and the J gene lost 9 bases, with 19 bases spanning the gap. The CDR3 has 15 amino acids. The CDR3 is CASSYSGFGTGEQFF. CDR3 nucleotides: TGTGCCAGCAGCTACTCGGGGTTTGGGACTGGTGAGCAGTTCTTC.

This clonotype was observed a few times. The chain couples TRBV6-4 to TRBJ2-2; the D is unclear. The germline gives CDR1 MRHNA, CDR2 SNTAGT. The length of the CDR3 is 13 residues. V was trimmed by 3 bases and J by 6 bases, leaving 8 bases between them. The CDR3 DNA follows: TGTGCCAGCAGTGAATTCATCTCCGGGGAGCTGTTTTTT. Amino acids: CASSEFISGELFF.